This is a list of T cell receptor beta chains from one sample in a study of a mutant IDH1 vaccine in newly diagnosed glioma. Sequenced by immunoSEQ multiplex PCR; TCRdb stores in-frame clones only, minus some. The data show under 80,000 clones, approximately 83% seen once. The material sequenced was PBMCs, taken from a glioma patient treated with radiotherapy, temozolomide or both. Receptor source: a man aged 30-40 years with glioma. Each CDR3 is given with its conserved first and last residue. Each record gives: V gene, J gene, CDR3 protein.

>TRBV6-5|TRBJ2-7
CASSYSGAYEQYF
>TRBV6-6|TRBJ1-3
CATTPQGSGNTIYF
>TRBV28|TRBJ1-5
CATLRVGNQPQHF
>TRBV19|TRBJ1-1
CASSIRETGRGTEAFF
>TRBV2|TRBJ1-5
CASSEETPNQPQHF
>TRBV5-1|TRBJ1-2
CASSVGTGGRYGYTF
>TRBV6-1|TRBJ1-4
CASSEHWQGAYNEKLFF
>TRBV19|TRBJ2-3
CASSMGRGGTDTQYF
>TRBV5-1|TRBJ1-2
CASSLDYGGNYGYTF
>TRBV19|TRBJ2-1
CASSIWGDEQFF
>TRBV4-2|TRBJ1-1
CASSWDRGAEAFF